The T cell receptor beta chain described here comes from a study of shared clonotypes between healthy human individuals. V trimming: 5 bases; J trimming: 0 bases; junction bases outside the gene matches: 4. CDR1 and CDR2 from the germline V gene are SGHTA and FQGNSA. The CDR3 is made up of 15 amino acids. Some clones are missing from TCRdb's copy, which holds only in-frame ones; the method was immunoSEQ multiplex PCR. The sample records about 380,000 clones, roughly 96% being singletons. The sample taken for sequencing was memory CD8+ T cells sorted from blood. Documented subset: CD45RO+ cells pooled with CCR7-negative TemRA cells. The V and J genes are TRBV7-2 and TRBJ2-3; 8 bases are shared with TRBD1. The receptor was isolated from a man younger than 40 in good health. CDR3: CASSPRTGSTDTQYF. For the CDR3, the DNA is TGTGCCAGCAGCCCCCGGACAGGGAGCACAGATACGCAGTATTTT.